This TCR beta chain originates from a study of cytotoxic CD8 clonotypes in ibrutinib-treated CLL. Study details: Of a cohort that held some twelve relapsed/refractory and 15 treatment-naive patients, about 18 were IGHV unmutated. Study-wide results and caveats: At baseline, clonality was higher than in age-matched healthy donors and correlated with CD8+ counts. Whereas clonality rose at ibrutinib response, it declined toward baseline at progression.

As to this clone: What it binds is not known.

The authors obtained roughly 2 micrograms of genomic DNA from cryopreserved PBMCs for TCR beta libraries. TCRdb's table, derived via immunoSEQ multiplex PCR, lists solely in-frame clones and lacks some. The table includes over 95,000 clones, approximately 58% detected once. The CDR3 is 15 amino acids. The V end lost 2 bases, the J end lost 2 bases, and 13 bases lay between the germline ends. Germline CDR1 GTSNPN, CDR2 SVGIG (reference sequence). This sequence originates from a human donor with chronic lymphocytic leukemia. The source material was PBMCs, sampled after 24 months of ibrutinib treatment. The V call is TRBV30, the J call TRBJ1-5; unclear D gene. Written as DNA, the CDR3 is TGTGCCTGGAGTAGAGGGAAAACAGGCAATCAGCCCCAGCATTTT. It translates to CAWSRGKTGNQPQHF.